This T cell receptor beta chain was captured in a study of cytomegalovirus exposure and HLA in healthy donors. Across the whole study: Sequencing of roughly 180 million T cells in an earlier analysis found 120 million or so unique TCR beta sequences.

Remarks on this clone: Its antigen is unidentified.

Study results and limitations: In a later analysis, HLA-associated TCR beta chains were more clonally expanded than equally common others.

This CDR3 comprises 16 residues. In germline, CDR1 is MNHNS, CDR2 SASEGT. Trimming cost V 3 bases and J 6 bases, with 20 bases left between them. PCR involved 60 Vbeta and 13 Jbeta primers. The repertoire was sequenced with immunoSEQ multiplex PCR; TCRdb's copy has only in-frame clones and lacks some. Of more than 75,000 clones listed, around 79% were seen once; the top ten hold roughly 14%. The receptor was derived from a middle-aged woman in good health and CMV-seropositive. The chain recombines TRBV6-1 with TRBJ1-2; TRBD1 is a possible D gene (5 bases). The sequenced sample consisted of PBMCs. Here the CDR3 reads CASSEVPTETANGYTF. The CDR3 DNA sequence: TGTGCCAGCAGTGAGGTCCCTACCGAGACAGCCAATGGCTACACCTTC.